The 26 T cell receptor beta chains in this list originate from one sample, sequenced in a study of T cell repertoires in aging, cancer and after chemotherapy. TRB rearrangements spanning V, D and J were amplified using mixed TRB-A/B primers. TCRdb re-called the multiplex PCR reads through MiXCR, storing one row per CDR3 protein. The sample includes more than 1,300 distinct CDR3 sequences, roughly 50% of them seen just once. Amplification of TCR beta used genomic DNA extracted from peripheral blood. Sequencing used blood. Receptors originate from a human donor with a blood cancer.

The chain is built from TRBV7-6 and TRBJ2-7, with 9 bases aligning to TRBD1. The CDR3 length is 14 residues. J gave up 4 bases and V 9 bases, and 10 bases lay outside the gene matches. Germline V gene lookup returns CDR1 SGHVS and CDR2 FNYEAQ. Here the CDR3 reads CASSQGATGYEQYF. CDR3 nucleotides: TGTGCCAGTTCACAGGGGGCCACGGGATACGAGCAGTACTTC. Together with reference TRBV7-6 and TRBJ2-7, the CDR3 gives the full variable domain: GAGVSQSPRYKVTKRGQDVALRCDPISGHVSLYWYRQALGQGPEFLTYFNYEAQQDKSGLPNDRFSAERPEGSISTLTIQRTEQRDSAMYRCASSQGATGYEQYFGPGTRLTVT.

The chain combines TRBV24-1 with TRBJ2-5; TRBD2 might be the D (5 bases). In germline, CDR1 is KGHDR, CDR2 SFDVKD. The CDR3 is made up of 15 amino acids. The V and J ends lost 3 bases and 4 bases respectively, with 14 bases between them. Written as DNA, the CDR3 is TGTGCCACCAGTGATCGGAATGGACTGCGAGAGACCCAGTACTTC. The encoded protein is CATSDRNGLRETQYF.

V is TRBV6-2 or TRBV6-3 and J is TRBJ2-1, with TRBD2 matching over 15 bases. Germline CDR1 and CDR2: MNHEY and SVGEGT. The V and J ends lost 6 bases and 7 bases, in that order; junction bases with no gene match: 4. This CDR3 has 15 residues. CDR3 sequence: CASSDGTSGRNEQFF. In DNA, the CDR3 is TGTGCCAGCAGCGACGGGACTAGCGGGAGGAATGAGCAGTTCTTC.

This clonotype was detected only a few times. The V and J genes are TRBV6-5 and TRBJ2-2, with a possible D match to TRBD2 (5 bases). The germline V and J ends were trimmed by 0 bases and 2 bases, with 16 bases remaining between them. Per the germline V gene, CDR1 is MNHEY and CDR2 is SVGAGI. This CDR3 spans 18 amino acids. The DNA of the CDR3 is TGTGCCAGCAGTTACTCCCCTTTACTAGGCGTAAACACCGGGGAGCTGTTTTTT. This translates into CASSYSPLLGVNTGELFF.

The V gene is TRBV6-5, the J gene TRBJ2-3, with D possibly being TRBD1 or TRBD2 (5 bases each). The length of the CDR3 is 13 residues. Germline CDR1 and CDR2: MNHEY and SVGAGI. The V end was cut by 8 bases, the J end by 2 bases, with 11 bases between. For the CDR3, the DNA is TGTGCCAGCTCACGGGGCACCACAGATACGCAGTATTTT. As protein: CASSRGTTDTQYF.

The V call is TRBV6-5, the J call TRBJ2-3; 8 nucleotides agree with TRBD1. Unmatched junction bases numbered 10, after V lost 8 bases and J lost 6 bases. This CDR3 has 14 amino acids. Germline V CDR1 and CDR2: MNHEY, SVGAGI. The DNA of the CDR3 is TGTGCCAGCTCACCCGGACAGGGAGTGGATACGCAGTATTTT. This sequence encodes CASSPGQGVDTQYF.

The chain is built from TRBV7-9 and TRBJ1-5; D is undetermined. The CDR3 is made up of 15 amino acids. Trimming removed 1 base from V and 6 bases from J, with 13 bases in between. Germline V gene sequence: CDR1 SEHNR, CDR2 FQNEAQ (reference sequence). CDR3 DNA sequence: TGTGCCAGCAGCTTAGGAGGCTCCGAATCTCAGCCCCAGCATTTT. It translates to CASSLGGSESQPQHF.

V is TRBV6-1 and J is TRBJ2-2; tentatively, D is TRBD1 (6 bases). Trimming shortened V by 8 bases and J by 0 bases, and 13 bases separated the two germline ends. Germline V gene lookup returns CDR1 MNHNS and CDR2 SASEGT. The CDR3 is 15 amino acids. The CDR3 nucleotides read TGTGCCAGCGAGACCGGGACACCGAACACCGGGGAGCTGTTTTTT. Its translation: CASETGTPNTGELFF.

This rearrangement joins TRBV7-2 to TRBJ2-1; the D gene could be TRBD1 or TRBD2 (5 bases each). This CDR3 comprises 15 residues. Trimming cost V 1 base and J 4 bases, with 11 bases left between them. Germline lookup yields CDR1 SGHTA and CDR2 FQGNSA. The CDR3 loop reads CASSLGRERYNEQFF. CDR3 bases: TGTGCCAGCAGCTTAGGCAGGGAGCGGTACAATGAGCAGTTCTTC. Variable domain in full (rest from reference TRBV7-2 and TRBJ2-1): GAGVSQSPSNKVTEKGKDVELRCDPISGHTALYWYRQSLGQGLEFLIYFQGNSAPDKSGLPSDRFSAERTGGSVSTLTIQRTQQEDSAVYLCASSLGRERYNEQFFGPGTRLTVL.

The chain uses TRBV6-1 and TRBJ1-3; D unresolved. This CDR3 has 15 amino acids. V lost 1 base, J lost 0 bases, and 7 bases lay in between. Germline-derived CDR1 and CDR2 are MNHNS and SASEGT. The CDR3 DNA sequence: TGTGCCAGCAGTGAAGAGAACTACTCTGGAAACACCATATATTTT. Translated, it gives CASSEENYSGNTIYF.

In this sample, this clonotype is hyperexpanded. V gene TRBV6-5 combines with J gene TRBJ2-2, with D perhaps given as TRBD1 or TRBD2 (6 bases each). This CDR3 spans 15 amino acids. Germline CDR1 MNHEY, CDR2 SVGAGI. The V end was cut by 8 bases, the J end by 0 bases, with 13 bases between. The CDR3 spells CASAGGPANTGELFF. The CDR3 region has the DNA TGTGCCAGCGCCGGGGGCCCCGCGAACACCGGGGAGCTGTTTTTT.

In this sample, this clonotype is large (0.1 to 1%). This sequence joins TRBV29-1 and TRBJ1-2; D call uncertain. The V end lost 1 base, the J end lost 5 bases, and 17 bases lay between the germline ends. The CDR3 extends over 15 amino acids. Germline CDR1 reads SQVTM; CDR2 reads ANQGSEA. The chain's CDR3 is CSVEGSTGSPYGYTF. The CDR3 DNA follows: TGCAGCGTTGAAGGGTCGACCGGGTCTCCATATGGCTACACCTTC.

This clonotype is labeled large. The chain uses TRBV12-3 or TRBV12-4 and TRBJ2-7, with D perhaps TRBD1 (5 bases). The CDR3 sequence is 12 residues long. V shed 4 bases and J shed 6 bases, with 10 bases lying between them. In DNA form, the CDR3 reads TGTGCCAGCAGTTATGACCAGGGCGAGCAGTACTTC. Translation: CASSYDQGEQYF.

The J gene is TRBJ2-6, the V gene TRBV6-2 or TRBV6-3; unclear D gene. The germline gives CDR1 MNHEY, CDR2 SVGEGT. The CDR3 is 16 amino acids. This chain's CDR3 is CVSSYSWFSGANVLTF. CDR3 DNA: TGTGTTAGCAGTTACTCGTGGTTCTCTGGGGCCAACGTCCTGACTTTC.

This chain uses TRBV19 with TRBJ2-2, with 14 nucleotides matching TRBD2. In germline, CDR1 is LNHDA, CDR2 SQIVND (reference sequence). The trim removed 6 bases at V and 1 base at J, leaving 1 base unmatched. CDR3 length: 16 residues. The DNA of the CDR3 is TGTGCCAGTAGAGGGACTAGCGGGGGGAACACCGGGGAGCTGTTTTTT. Its protein product is CASRGTSGGNTGELFF.

V usage is TRBV12-3 or TRBV12-4 and J usage is TRBJ1-5; D ambiguous. This CDR3 spans 14 amino acids. Between the trimmed V and J ends, which lost 3 bases and 9 bases, there was a span of 15 bases. The CDR3: CASSFGAGVRPQHF. DNA for the CDR3: TGTGCCAGCAGTTTCGGCGCTGGGGTTAGGCCCCAGCATTTT.

In DNA form, the CDR3 reads TGTGCCAGCAATAGCCGGGAAAGAAGTGAAGCTTTCTTT. Amino acids: CASNSRERSEAFF. V usage is TRBV6-5 and J usage is TRBJ1-1; D gene ambiguous. Germline CDR1 MNHEY, CDR2 SVGAGI. The CDR3 runs to 13 residues. Trimming removed 7 bases from V and 7 bases from J, with 16 bases in between.

This sequence joins TRBV7-2 and TRBJ1-2; 7 nucleotides agree with TRBD1. V trimming: 5 bases; J trimming: 4 bases; junction bases outside the gene matches: 10. This CDR3 is 15 amino acids long. Germline CDR1 reads SGHTA; CDR2 reads FQGNSA. CDR3 amino acids: CASSGMKGAGYGYTF. The CDR3 bases are TGTGCCAGCAGCGGGATGAAGGGGGCAGGCTATGGCTACACCTTC.

This clonotype has just a few counts. The V call is TRBV30, the J call TRBJ2-2; unclear D gene. In germline, CDR1 is GTSNPN, CDR2 SVGIG (reference sequence). The CDR3 extends over 17 amino acids. The V and J ends lost 3 bases and 4 bases respectively, with 21 bases between them. The CDR3 protein is CAWSRTINAAPTGELFF. Written as DNA, the CDR3 is TGTGCCTGGAGCCGGACCATAAATGCTGCCCCCACCGGGGAGCTGTTTTTT.

This clonotype is large. The chain links TRBV6-5 to TRBJ1-2, with TRBD1 matching over 8 bases. The CDR3 spans 14 residues. J was trimmed by 4 bases and V by 2 bases; bases with no gene match: 3. Germline values: CDR1 MNHEY, CDR2 SVGAGI. The CDR3 loop reads CASSYVDRGYGYTF. The CDR3 bases are TGTGCCAGCAGTTACGTTGACAGGGGCTATGGCTACACCTTC.

This clonotype has just a few counts. The rearrangement joins TRBV12-3 or TRBV12-4 to TRBJ1-1; possible D gene TRBD1, 6 bases. This CDR3 region has 14 residues. V was pared by 6 bases and J by 3 bases, with 14 bases between. The CDR3 DNA sequence: TGTGCCAGCAGCCCTGACAGGCAGCACACTGAAGCTTTCTTT. Translated: CASSPDRQHTEAFF.

V usage is TRBV6-5 and J usage is TRBJ1-2; 7 nucleotides align to TRBD1. There are 14 residues in the CDR3. Per the germline V gene, CDR1 is MNHEY and CDR2 is SVGAGI. Trimming at V came to 5 bases and at J to 5 bases, leaving 8 bases not matched to a gene. CDR3 region: CASSQTGTAYGYTF. As DNA, the CDR3 is TGTGCCAGCAGTCAAACCGGGACAGCTTATGGCTACACCTTC.

As regards this clonotype: Since a much larger clone is just one base distant, this may be a read error. The V call is TRBV30, the J call TRBJ1-5; 8 nucleotides align to TRBD1. CDR1 is GTSNPN, CDR2 SVGIG, per germline (reference sequence). The CDR3 loop spans 13 amino acids. The CDR3 DNA sequence: TGTGCCTGGAGTGCACAGGGGGGTCAGACCCAGCATTTT. Translating gives CAWSAQGGQTQHF.

This clonotype was recorded only once. J is TRBJ2-3 and V is TRBV28, with D tentatively TRBD1 (6 bases). The CDR3 is made up of 13 amino acids. V shed 5 bases and J shed 8 bases, with 14 bases lying between them. Looked up from germline, CDR1 is MDHEN and CDR2 is SYDVKM. CDR3 bases: TGTGCCAGCAGTCCGGGCAGGGGTTTTACGCAGTATTTT. This encodes CASSPGRGFTQYF.

Of note for this clonotype: With a much larger clone just one base away, this may be a read error. This chain joins TRBV6-5 and TRBJ1-2, with D uncertain. The V end lost 7 bases, the J end lost 2 bases, and 14 bases lay between the germline ends. CDR1 MNHEY and CDR2 SVGAGI come from the germline V gene. The CDR3 runs to 14 residues. The CDR3 loop reads CASISGELNYGYTF. The CDR3 DNA is TGTGCCAGCATTTCTGGGGAGTTGAACTATGGCTACACCTTC.

The chain employs TRBV12-3 or TRBV12-4 and TRBJ1-4; a possible D gene is TRBD1 (5 bases). The V and J ends lost 2 bases and 2 bases respectively, with 6 bases between them. There are 14 residues in the CDR3. The CDR3 loop is CASSLRGTNEKLFF. As DNA, the CDR3 is TGTGCCAGCAGTTTACGGGGGACTAATGAAAAACTGTTTTTT.